The rows below give T cell receptor beta chains drawn from one sample of a study of blood T cell repertoires in COVID-19. This table comes from immunoSEQ multiplex PCR, and its TCRdb copy is limited to in-frame clones, with some not included. This table holds 250,000 to 300,000 clones, 80% to 85% found once. Sequenced input: peripheral blood. Receptors were obtained from a man aged 55-75 years with acute or convalescent COVID-19. Each CDR3 is given with its conserved first and last residue. D genes are given only for firm matches. The size entry is marked missing in some rows and otherwise reads once, few, many or a size class.

V gene	D gene	clone size	CDR3 length	J gene	CDR3 DNA	CDR3 protein
TRBV2	NA	NA	11	TRBJ1-1	TGTGCCAGCACAGGGGAGTCTGAAGCTTTCTTT	CASTGESEAFF
TRBV6-6	NA	NA	14	TRBJ1-1	TGTGCCAGCAGTTTGTCTACAGAGAACACTGAAGCTTTCTTT	CASSLSTENTEAFF
TRBV5-1	NA	NA	15	TRBJ1-1	TGCGCCAGCAGCCCCCAACAGGGTAAGAACACTGAAGCTTTCTTT	CASSPQQGKNTEAFF
TRBV7-7	TRBD1	NA	15	TRBJ2-5	TGTGCTAGCAGCCCCGCCGGACAGGGCGAAGAGACCCAGTACTTC	CASSPAGQGEETQYF
TRBV6-5	TRBD1	NA	16	TRBJ1-1	TGTGCCAGCAGTTGGACAGGGGGCTGGGTCTACACTGAAGCTTTCTTT	CASSWTGGWVYTEAFF
TRBV5-6	NA	NA	13	TRBJ1-1	TGTGCCAGCAGCTTGGTCGCAGGAAGTTTCGCTTTCTTT	CASSLVAGSFAFF
TRBV2	NA	few	14	TRBJ1-2	TGTGCCAGCACTTTAATCTGGCAGGTCTATGGCTACACCTTC	CASTLIWQVYGYTF
TRBV5-4	TRBD2	NA	16	TRBJ2-3	TGTGCCAGCAGATTAACCGGGACTAGCTCCACAGATACGCAGTATTTT	CASRLTGTSSTDTQYF
TRBV11-2	NA	NA	15	TRBJ1-1	TGTGCCAGCAGCCTCAGGACATTTCTGGGGACTGAAGCTTTCTTT	CASSLRTFLGTEAFF
TRBV6-2/TRBV6-3	NA	NA	15	TRBJ2-5	TGTGCCAGCAGTTCCGCATCCGGGGGACAAGAGACCCAGTACTTC	CASSSASGGQETQYF
TRBV5-4	NA	NA	12	TRBJ2-1	TGTGCCAGCAGCGCCCCACAGGTTGTCCCGTTCTTC	CASSAPQVVPFF
TRBV2	TRBD1	NA	15	TRBJ2-2	TGTGCCAGCAGCGACGGGACAGTGAACACCGGGGAGCTGTTTTTT	CASSDGTVNTGELFF
TRBV5-6	TRBD1	NA	19	TRBJ2-1	TGTGCCAGCAGCTTGGCCCCGAAGACAGGGGGCAGTTGGATCAATGAGCAGTTCTTC	CASSLAPKTGGSWINEQFF
TRBV2	NA	NA	16	TRBJ1-2	TGTGCCAGCACCGAAACGCCTGGGCAGGGTACGAGTGGCTACACCTTC	CASTETPGQGTSGYTF
TRBV7-9	TRBD2	NA	15	TRBJ2-3	TGTGCCAGCAGCTTAGCAGGACTAGCCCCAGATACGCAGTATTTT	CASSLAGLAPDTQYF
TRBV28	NA	NA	13	TRBJ2-5	TGTGCCAGCAGGGAAGGGGGAGTCGAGACCCAGTACTTC	CASREGGVETQYF
TRBV28	TRBD2	NA	20	TRBJ2-1	TGTGCCAGCAGTATCAGACCGGGACTAGCGGGAGGGCCCCGGTCGTTGGGGCAGTTCTTC	CASSIRPGLAGGPRSLGQFF
TRBV5-1	NA	NA	14	TRBJ2-7	TGCGCCAGCAGTCTCGACAGGATCAACTACGAGCAGTACTTC	CASSLDRINYEQYF
TRBV5-4	TRBD2	NA	16	TRBJ2-3	TGTGCCAGCAGCTCAGCGGGGGGCCCTTACACAGATACGCAGTATTTT	CASSSAGGPYTDTQYF
TRBV19	NA	NA	15	TRBJ2-3	TGTGCCAGTAGCCGAAAACAGCGGGGCACAGATACGCAGTATTTT	CASSRKQRGTDTQYF
TRBV19	TRBD2	NA	18	TRBJ2-1	TGTGCCAGTAGTATGAGGACTAGCGGGGGGGCCTCCGACACTGAGCAGTTCTTC	CASSMRTSGGASDTEQFF
TRBV5-3	NA	NA	16	TRBJ1-4	TGTGCCAGAAGCTTGGCTCTTAGGGGGTTTAATGAAAAACTGTTTTTT	CARSLALRGFNEKLFF
TRBV5-1	NA	NA	15	TRBJ2-3	TGCGCCAGCAGCTTGGGATCTAGAACCACAGATACGCAGTATTTT	CASSLGSRTTDTQYF
TRBV18	NA	NA	15	TRBJ1-3	TGTGCCAGCTCACCGGTTGGGGGCTCCGGAAACACCATATATTTT	CASSPVGGSGNTIYF
TRBV10-1	NA	NA	15	TRBJ1-1	TGCGCCAGCAGTGATGTTCAGGACAGTTATGATGAAGCTTTCTTT	CASSDVQDSYDEAFF
TRBV6-6	TRBD2	once	15	TRBJ2-2	TGTGCCAGCACCGTAGCGGGGGGTAACACCGGGGAGCTGTTTTTT	CASTVAGGNTGELFF
TRBV28	TRBD2	NA	16	TRBJ2-1	TGTGCCAGCAGTTCCGCGGGAGGAGGTTCCTACAATGAGCAGTTCTTC	CASSSAGGGSYNEQFF
TRBV5-1	TRBD1	NA	15	TRBJ2-1	TGCGCCAGCAGCCAGACAGGGGACCCTTACAATGAGCAGTTCTTC	CASSQTGDPYNEQFF
TRBV3-1/TRBV3-2	NA	NA	15	TRBJ1-3	TGTGCCAGCAGCCTAAACAGGGACTCTGGAAACACCATATATTTT	CASSLNRDSGNTIYF
TRBV28	TRBD2	once	16	TRBJ2-1	TGTGCCAGCAGTGTTTTACTACTAGCGGGAAATAATGAGCAGTTCTTC	CASSVLLLAGNNEQFF
TRBV7-9	TRBD1	NA	15	TRBJ1-2	TGTGCCAGCAGCCCTGGACAGGGGAGGAACTATGGCTACACCTTC	CASSPGQGRNYGYTF
TRBV7-6	NA	NA	15	TRBJ1-1	TGTGCCAGCAGCCAAGGAGCAGGGATGAACACTGAAGCTTTCTTT	CASSQGAGMNTEAFF
TRBV5-8	TRBD1	NA	16	TRBJ2-5	TGTGCCAGCAGCTTGGTAGGGACAGATCTCCAAGAGACCCAGTACTTC	CASSLVGTDLQETQYF
TRBV6-2/TRBV6-3	TRBD2	many	15	TRBJ2-7	TGTGCCAGCAGCCTACTAGCGGGAGCCGTATACGAGCAGTACTTC	CASSLLAGAVYEQYF
TRBV12-3/TRBV12-4	NA	once	13	TRBJ1-1	TGTGCCAGCAGTTTAGCGTTAGACACTGAAGCTTTCTTT	CASSLALDTEAFF
TRBV6-5	NA	NA	13	TRBJ2-7	TGTGCCAGCAGGGGCGGACTATTTCCCGAGCAGTACTTC	CASRGGLFPEQYF
TRBV5-4	TRBD2	NA	15	TRBJ2-7	TGTGCCAGCAGCTCTTATAGCGGGATGTCCTACGAGCAGTACTTC	CASSSYSGMSYEQYF
TRBV10-3	TRBD1	NA	16	TRBJ1-4	TGTGCCATCAGTGAGTCTGTGGGGACAGGTAATGAAAAACTGTTTTTT	CAISESVGTGNEKLFF
TRBV2	TRBD1	few	14	TRBJ2-7	TGTGCCAGCAAGGGCGGGACAGGTATCTACGAGCAGTACTTC	CASKGGTGIYEQYF
TRBV5-4	TRBD1	NA	17	TRBJ1-4	TGTGCCAGCAGCTTGGGTTTGACAGGGGCTCCTAATGAAAAACTGTTTTTT	CASSLGLTGAPNEKLFF
TRBV18	TRBD2	NA	15	TRBJ2-7	TGTGCCAGCTCTCCCGGGACTAGCGGGAGTTACGAGCAGTACTTC	CASSPGTSGSYEQYF
TRBV4-1	NA	NA	16	TRBJ2-7	TGCGCCAGCAGCCTACGGGACACCGGGACCTCCTACGAGCAGTACTTC	CASSLRDTGTSYEQYF
TRBV12-3/TRBV12-4	NA	few	13	TRBJ1-1	TGTGCCAGCAGGGGCATTATGAACACTGAAGCTTTCTTT	CASRGIMNTEAFF
TRBV7-9	TRBD1	NA	14	TRBJ1-3	TGTGCCAGCAGCGCGACAGGGCTCGGAAACACCATATATTTT	CASSATGLGNTIYF
TRBV2	TRBD2	NA	19	TRBJ2-3	TGTGCCAGCAGGTTCCCTATTAGCGGGGGGCCGTCTAGCACAGATACGCAGTATTTT	CASRFPISGGPSSTDTQYF
TRBV28	TRBD1	NA	16	TRBJ2-7	TGTGCCAGCAGGGACATAGGGGGACAGGGGGGGCACGAGCAGTACTTC	CASRDIGGQGGHEQYF
TRBV11-1	TRBD1	NA	14	TRBJ2-7	TGTGCCAGCAGCAGTTACAGGGGAAGCTACGAGCAGTACTTC	CASSSYRGSYEQYF
TRBV19	TRBD1	NA	15	TRBJ2-7	TGTGCCAGTAGTCCCATGGACAGGGGGCGAAATGAGCAGTACTTC	CASSPMDRGRNEQYF
TRBV30	NA	few	15	TRBJ1-2	TGTGCCTGGAGTGTCGCTTATTCTGGGCTGGGCGGCTACACCTTC	CAWSVAYSGLGGYTF